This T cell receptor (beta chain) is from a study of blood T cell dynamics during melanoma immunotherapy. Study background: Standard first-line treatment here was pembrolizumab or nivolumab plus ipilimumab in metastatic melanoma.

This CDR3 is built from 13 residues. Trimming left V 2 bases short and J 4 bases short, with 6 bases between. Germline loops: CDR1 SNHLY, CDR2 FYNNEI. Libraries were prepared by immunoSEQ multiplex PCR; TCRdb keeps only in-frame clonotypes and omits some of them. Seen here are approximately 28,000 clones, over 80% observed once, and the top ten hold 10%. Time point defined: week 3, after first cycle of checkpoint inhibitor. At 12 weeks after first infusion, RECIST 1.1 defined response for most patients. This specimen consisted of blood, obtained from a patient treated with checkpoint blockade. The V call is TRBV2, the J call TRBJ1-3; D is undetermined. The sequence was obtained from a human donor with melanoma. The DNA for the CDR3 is TGTGCCAGCAGTGAAAGATACGGAAACACCATATATTTT. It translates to CASSERYGNTIYF.